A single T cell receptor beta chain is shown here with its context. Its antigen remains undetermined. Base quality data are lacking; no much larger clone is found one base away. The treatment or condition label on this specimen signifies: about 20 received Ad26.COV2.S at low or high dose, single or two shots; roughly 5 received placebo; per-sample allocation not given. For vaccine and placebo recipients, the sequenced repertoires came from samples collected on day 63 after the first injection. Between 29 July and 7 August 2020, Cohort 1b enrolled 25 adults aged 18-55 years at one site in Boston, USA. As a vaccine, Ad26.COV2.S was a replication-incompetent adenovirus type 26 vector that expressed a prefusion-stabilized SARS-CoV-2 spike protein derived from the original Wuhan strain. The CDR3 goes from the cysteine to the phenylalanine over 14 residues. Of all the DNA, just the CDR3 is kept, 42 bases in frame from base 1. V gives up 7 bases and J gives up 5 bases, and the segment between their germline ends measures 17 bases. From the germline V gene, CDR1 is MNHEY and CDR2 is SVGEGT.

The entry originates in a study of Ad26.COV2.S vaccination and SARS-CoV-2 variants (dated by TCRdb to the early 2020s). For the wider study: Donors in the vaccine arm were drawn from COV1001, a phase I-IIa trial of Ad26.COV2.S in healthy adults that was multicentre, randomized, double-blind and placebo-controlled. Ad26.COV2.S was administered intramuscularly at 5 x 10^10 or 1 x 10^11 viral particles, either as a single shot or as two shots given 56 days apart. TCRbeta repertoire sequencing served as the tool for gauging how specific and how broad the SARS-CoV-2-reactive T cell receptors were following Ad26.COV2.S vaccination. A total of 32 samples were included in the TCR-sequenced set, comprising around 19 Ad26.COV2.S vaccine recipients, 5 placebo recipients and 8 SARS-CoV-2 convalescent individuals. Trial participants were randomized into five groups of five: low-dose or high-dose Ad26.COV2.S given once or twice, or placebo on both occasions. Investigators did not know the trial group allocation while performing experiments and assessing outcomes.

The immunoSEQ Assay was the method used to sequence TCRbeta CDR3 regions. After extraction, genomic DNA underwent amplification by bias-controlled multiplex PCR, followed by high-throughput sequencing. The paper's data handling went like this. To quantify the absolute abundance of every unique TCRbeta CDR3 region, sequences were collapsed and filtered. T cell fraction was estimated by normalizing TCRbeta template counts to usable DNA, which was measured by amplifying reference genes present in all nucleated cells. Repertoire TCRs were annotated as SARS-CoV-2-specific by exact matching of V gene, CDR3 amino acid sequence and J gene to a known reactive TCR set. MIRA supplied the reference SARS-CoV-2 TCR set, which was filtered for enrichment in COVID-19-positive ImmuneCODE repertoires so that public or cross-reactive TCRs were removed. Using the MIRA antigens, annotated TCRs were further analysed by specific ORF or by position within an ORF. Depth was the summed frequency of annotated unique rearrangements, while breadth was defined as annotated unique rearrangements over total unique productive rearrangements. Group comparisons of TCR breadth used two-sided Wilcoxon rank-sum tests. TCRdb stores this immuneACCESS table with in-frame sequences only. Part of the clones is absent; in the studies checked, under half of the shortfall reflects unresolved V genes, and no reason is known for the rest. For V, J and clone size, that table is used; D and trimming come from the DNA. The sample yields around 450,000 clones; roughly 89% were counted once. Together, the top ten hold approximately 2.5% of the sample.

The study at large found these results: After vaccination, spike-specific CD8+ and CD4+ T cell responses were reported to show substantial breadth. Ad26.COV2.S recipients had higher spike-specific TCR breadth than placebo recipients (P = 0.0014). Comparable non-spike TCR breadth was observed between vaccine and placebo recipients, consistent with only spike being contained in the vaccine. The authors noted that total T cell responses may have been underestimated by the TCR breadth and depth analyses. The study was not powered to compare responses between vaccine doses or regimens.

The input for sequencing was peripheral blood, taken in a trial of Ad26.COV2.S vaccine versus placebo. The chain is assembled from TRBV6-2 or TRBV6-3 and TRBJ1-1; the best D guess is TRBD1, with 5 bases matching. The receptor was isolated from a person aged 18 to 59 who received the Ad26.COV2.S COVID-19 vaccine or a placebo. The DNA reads TGTGCCAGCATCCCCGGGGCGGGGCGAACTGAAGCTTTCTTT. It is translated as CASIPGAGRTEAFF.